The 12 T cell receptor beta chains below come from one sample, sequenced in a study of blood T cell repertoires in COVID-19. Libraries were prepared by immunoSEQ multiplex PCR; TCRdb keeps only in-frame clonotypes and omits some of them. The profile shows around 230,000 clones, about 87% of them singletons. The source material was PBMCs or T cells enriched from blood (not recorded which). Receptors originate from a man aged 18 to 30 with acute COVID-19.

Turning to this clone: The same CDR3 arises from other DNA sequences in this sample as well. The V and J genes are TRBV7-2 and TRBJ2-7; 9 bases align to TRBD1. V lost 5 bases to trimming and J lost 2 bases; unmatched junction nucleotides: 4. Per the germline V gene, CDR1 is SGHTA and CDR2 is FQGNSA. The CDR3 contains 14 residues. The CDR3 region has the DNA TGTGCCAGCAGCCCTAACAGGGGGCCCTACGAGCAGTACTTC. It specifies CASSPNRGPYEQYF.

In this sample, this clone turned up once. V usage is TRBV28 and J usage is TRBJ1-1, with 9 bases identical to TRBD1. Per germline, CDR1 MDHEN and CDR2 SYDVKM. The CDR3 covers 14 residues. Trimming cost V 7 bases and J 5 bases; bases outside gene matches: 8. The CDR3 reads CASTWTGDVTEAFF. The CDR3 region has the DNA TGTGCCAGCACCTGGACAGGGGATGTTACTGAAGCTTTCTTT.

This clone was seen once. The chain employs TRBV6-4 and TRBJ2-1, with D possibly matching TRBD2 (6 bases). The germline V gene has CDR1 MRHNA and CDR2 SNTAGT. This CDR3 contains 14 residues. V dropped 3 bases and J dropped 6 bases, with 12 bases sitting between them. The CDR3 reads CASSETGELNEQFF. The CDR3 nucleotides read TGTGCCAGCAGTGAAACGGGAGAGCTCAATGAGCAGTTCTTC.

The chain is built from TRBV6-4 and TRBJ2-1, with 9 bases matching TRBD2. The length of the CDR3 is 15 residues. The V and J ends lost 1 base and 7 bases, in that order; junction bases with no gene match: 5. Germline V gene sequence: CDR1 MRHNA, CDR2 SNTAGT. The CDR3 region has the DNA TGTGCCAGCAGTGACTTTGCGGGAGGGGCGAATGAGCAGTTCTTC. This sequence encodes CASSDFAGGANEQFF.

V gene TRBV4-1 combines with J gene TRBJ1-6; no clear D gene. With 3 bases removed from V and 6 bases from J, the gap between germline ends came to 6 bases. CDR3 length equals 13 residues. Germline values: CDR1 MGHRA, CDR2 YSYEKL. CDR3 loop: CASSHQRNSPLHF. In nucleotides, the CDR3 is TGCGCCAGCAGCCATCAGCGTAATTCACCCCTCCACTTT.

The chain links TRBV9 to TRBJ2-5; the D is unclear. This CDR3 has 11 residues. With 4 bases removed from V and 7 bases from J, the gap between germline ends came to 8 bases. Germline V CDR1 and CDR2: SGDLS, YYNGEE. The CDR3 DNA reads TGTGCCAGCAGCCCGCCCGGGACCCAGTACTTC. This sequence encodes CASSPPGTQYF.

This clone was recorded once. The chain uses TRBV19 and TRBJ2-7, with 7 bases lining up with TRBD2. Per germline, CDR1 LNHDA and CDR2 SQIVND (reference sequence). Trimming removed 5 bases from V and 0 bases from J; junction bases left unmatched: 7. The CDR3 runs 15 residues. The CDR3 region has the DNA TGTGCCAGTAGTTCCGGGACTACCAGCTCCTACGAGCAGTACTTC. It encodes CASSSGTTSSYEQYF.

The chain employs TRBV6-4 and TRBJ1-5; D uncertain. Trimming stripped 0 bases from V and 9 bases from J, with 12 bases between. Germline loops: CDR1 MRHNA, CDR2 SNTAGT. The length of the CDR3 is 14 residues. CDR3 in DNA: TGTGCCAGCAGTGACTCTGCGGGTAGTGCGCCCCAGCATTTT. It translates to CASSDSAGSAPQHF.

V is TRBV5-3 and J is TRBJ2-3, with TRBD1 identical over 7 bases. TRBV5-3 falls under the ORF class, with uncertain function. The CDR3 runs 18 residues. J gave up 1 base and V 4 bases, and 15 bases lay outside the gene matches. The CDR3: CARSPNLRAGQGTDTQYF. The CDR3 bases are TGTGCCAGAAGCCCGAACCTCAGGGCCGGACAGGGCACAGATACGCAGTATTTT.

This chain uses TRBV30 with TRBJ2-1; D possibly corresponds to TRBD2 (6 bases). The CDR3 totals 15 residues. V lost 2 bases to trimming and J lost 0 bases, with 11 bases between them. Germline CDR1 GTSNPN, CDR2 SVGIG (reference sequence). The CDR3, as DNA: TGTGCCTGGAGTTTAGACGGGAGCTCCTACAATGAGCAGTTCTTC. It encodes CAWSLDGSSYNEQFF.

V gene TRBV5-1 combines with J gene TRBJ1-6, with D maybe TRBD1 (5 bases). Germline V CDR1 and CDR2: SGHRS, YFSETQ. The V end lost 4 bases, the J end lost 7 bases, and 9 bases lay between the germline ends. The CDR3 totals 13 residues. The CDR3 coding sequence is TGCGCCAGCAGCGACAGTAGGAATTCACCCCTCCACTTT. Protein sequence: CASSDSRNSPLHF.

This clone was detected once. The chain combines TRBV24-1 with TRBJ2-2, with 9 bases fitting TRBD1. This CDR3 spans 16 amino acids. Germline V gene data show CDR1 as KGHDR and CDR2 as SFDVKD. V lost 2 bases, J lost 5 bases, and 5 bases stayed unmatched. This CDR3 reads CATSDSDRGGTGELFF. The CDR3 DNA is TGTGCCACCAGTGATTCGGACAGGGGCGGTACCGGGGAGCTGTTTTTT.